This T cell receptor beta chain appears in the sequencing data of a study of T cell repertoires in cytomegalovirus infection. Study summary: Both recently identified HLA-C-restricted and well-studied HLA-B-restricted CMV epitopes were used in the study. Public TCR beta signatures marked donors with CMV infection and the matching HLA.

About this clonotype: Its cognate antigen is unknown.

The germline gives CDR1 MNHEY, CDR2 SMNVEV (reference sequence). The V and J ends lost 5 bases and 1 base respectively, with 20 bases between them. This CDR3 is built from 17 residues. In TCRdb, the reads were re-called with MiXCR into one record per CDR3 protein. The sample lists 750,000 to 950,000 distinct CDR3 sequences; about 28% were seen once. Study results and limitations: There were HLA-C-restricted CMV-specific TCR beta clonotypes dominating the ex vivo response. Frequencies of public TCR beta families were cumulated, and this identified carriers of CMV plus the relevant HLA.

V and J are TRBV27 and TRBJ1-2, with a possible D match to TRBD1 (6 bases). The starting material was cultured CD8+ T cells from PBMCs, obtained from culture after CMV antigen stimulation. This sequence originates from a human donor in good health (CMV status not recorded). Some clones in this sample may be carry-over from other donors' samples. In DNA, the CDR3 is TGTGCCAGCAGTCCCCCCCAAACAGGGTATAATAACTATGGCTACACCTTC. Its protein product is CASSPPQTGYNNYGYTF.